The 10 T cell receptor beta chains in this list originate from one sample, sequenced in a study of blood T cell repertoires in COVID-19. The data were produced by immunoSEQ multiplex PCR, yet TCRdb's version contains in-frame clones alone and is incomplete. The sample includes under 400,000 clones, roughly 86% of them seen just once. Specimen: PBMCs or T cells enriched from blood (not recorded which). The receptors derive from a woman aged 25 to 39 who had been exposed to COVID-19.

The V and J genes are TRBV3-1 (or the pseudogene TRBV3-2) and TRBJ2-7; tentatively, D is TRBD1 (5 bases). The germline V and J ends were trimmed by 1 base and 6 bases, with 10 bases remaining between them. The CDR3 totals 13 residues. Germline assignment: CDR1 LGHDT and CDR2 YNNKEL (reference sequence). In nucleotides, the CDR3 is TGTGCCAGCAGCCAAGGTCCTAGGGGCGAGCAGTACTTC. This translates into CASSQGPRGEQYF.

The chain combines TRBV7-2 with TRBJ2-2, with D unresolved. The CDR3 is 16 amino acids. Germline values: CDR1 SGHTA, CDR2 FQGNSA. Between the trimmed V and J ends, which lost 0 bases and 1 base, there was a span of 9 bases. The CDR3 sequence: CASSLAPGGNTGELFF. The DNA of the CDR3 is TGTGCCAGCAGCTTAGCCCCTGGCGGGAACACCGGGGAGCTGTTTTTT.

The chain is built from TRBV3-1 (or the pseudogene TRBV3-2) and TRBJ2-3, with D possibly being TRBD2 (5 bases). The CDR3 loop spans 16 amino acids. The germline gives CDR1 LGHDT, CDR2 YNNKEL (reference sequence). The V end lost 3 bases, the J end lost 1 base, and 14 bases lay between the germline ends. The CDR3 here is CASSHRGLQGTDTQYF. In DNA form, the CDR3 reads TGTGCCAGCAGCCACCGAGGACTCCAGGGCACAGATACGCAGTATTTT.

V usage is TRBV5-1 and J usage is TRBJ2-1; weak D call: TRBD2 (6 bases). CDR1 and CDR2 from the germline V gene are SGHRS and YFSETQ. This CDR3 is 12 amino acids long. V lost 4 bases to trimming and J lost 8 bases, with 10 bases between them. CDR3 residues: CASSRSGHEQFF. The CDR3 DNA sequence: TGCGCCAGCAGCAGGAGCGGGCATGAGCAGTTCTTC.

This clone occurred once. CDR3 coding DNA: TGTGCCAGCAGCTTAGGTCTAGCTACCTACGAGCAGTACTTC. Its protein product is CASSLGLATYEQYF. The V call is TRBV11-2, the J call TRBJ2-7, with D tentatively TRBD2 (5 bases). The CDR3 totals 14 residues. Germline CDR1 reads SGHAT; CDR2 reads FQNNGV. V shed 1 base and J shed 2 bases, with 9 bases lying between them.

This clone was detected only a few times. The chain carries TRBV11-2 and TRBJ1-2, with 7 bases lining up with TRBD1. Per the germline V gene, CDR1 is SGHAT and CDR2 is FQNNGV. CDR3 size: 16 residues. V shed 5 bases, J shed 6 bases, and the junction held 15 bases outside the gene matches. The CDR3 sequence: CASSRRRQGLEDGYTF. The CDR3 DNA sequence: TGTGCCAGCAGCCGAAGACGACAGGGTTTAGAGGATGGCTACACCTTC.

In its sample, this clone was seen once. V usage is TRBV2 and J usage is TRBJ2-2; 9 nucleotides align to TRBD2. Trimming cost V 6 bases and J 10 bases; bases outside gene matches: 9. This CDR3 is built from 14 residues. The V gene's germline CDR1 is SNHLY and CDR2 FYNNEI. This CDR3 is CASSPTLAGVELFF. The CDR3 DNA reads TGTGCCAGCAGCCCTACCTTAGCGGGAGTGGAGCTGTTTTTT. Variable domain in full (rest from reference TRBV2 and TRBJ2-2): EPEVTQTPSHQVTQMGQEVILRCVPISNHLYFYWYRQILGQKVEFLVSFYNNEISEKSEIFDDQFSVERPDGSNFTLKIRSTKLEDSAMYFCASSPTLAGVELFFGEGSRLTVL.

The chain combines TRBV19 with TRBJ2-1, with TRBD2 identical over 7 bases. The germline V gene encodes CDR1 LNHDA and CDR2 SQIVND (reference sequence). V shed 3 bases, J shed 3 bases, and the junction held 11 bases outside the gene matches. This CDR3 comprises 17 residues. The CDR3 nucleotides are TGTGCCAGTAGTATCCCCCCGGTGGGAGGGAACTACAATGAGCAGTTCTTC. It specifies CASSIPPVGGNYNEQFF.

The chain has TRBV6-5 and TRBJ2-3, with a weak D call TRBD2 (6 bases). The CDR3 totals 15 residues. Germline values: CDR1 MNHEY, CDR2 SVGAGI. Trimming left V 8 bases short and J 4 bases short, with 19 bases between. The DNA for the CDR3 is TGTGCCAGCCCTCGGGACTCTAGGTTATCAGATACGCAGTATTTT. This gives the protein CASPRDSRLSDTQYF.

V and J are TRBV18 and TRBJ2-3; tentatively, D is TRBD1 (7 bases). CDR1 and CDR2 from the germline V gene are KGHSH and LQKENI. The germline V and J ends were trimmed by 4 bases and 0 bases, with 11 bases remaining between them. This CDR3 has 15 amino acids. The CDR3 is CASSRRDSSTDTQYF. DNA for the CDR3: TGTGCCAGCTCACGGAGGGACAGTAGCACAGATACGCAGTATTTT.